This record covers a single T cell receptor beta chain. Antigen specificity is unknown. The sample is drawn from a study of T-cell memory formation after mild COVID-19. About the study: The TCR clusters were mostly specific to one donor.

The CDR3 is 15 residues long. Between the trimmed V and J ends, which lost 0 bases and 1 base, there was a span of 9 bases. Germline lookup yields CDR1 MNHEY and CDR2 SVGAGI. TCRdb re-derived calls from the 5' RACE reads in MiXCR, one entry per CDR3 protein. This table has just over 400,000 distinct CDR3 sequences, less than 25% appearing once. Findings and limits, study-wide: Pre-infection memory already had some responding clones, implying cross-reactive memory joined.

The chain combines TRBV6-5 with TRBJ1-1; no clear D. This sequence was found in an adult woman who had mild COVID-19 (a few samples of this study predate the infection). Cell type and time point are not known. Sequenced sample: PBMCs or a T cell subset sorted from them (not recorded which). CDR3 amino acids: CASSYSTYSNTEAFF. The CDR3 nucleotides read TGTGCCAGCAGTTACTCGACGTATTCGAACACTGAAGCTTTCTTT.